Sequencing of this T cell receptor (beta chain) was carried out in a study of cytomegalovirus exposure and HLA in healthy donors. Study-level results: The study recorded 164 TCR beta chains that were cytomegalovirus-associated. Cytomegalovirus status was reportedly diagnosed by the classifier with high specificity and sensitivity. According to a subsequent analysis, TCR clusters from the first cohort were inclined to appear together in the roughly 110 validation repertoires.

Sequencing was performed with immunoSEQ multiplex PCR; in TCRdb, only in-frame clones are kept and a portion is missing. This table has about 48,000 clones, 88% appearing once. The CDR3 consists of 16 residues. CDR1 and CDR2 from the germline V gene are MDHEN and SYDVKM. V lost 6 bases and J lost 5; bases outside the gene matches: 13. The donors were part of the validation cohort, which consisted of about 120 subjects and was separate from the first cohort of around 620 subjects. Points on this clone: Its specificity is not known.

The sequenced sample was PBMCs. This clonotype originated in a woman aged 25 to 45 in good health and CMV-seronegative. The chain couples TRBV28 to TRBJ1-5; 7 positions agree with TRBD1. CDR3 DNA sequence: TGTGCCAGCAGCAGAATAAGGCTCAGGGGGTATCAGCCCCAGCATTTT. This gives the protein CASSRIRLRGYQPQHF.